Listed here are 2 T cell receptor beta chains from one sample, sequenced in a study of T cell changes during pregnancy in multiple sclerosis (dated by TCRdb to between 2018 and 2021). The receptor library was made with the immunoSEQ multiplex PCR assay. TCRdb took over this immuneACCESS table, retaining in-frame rearrangements with V and J assigned. Such tables are incomplete; in checked studies, under half of the missing clones stem from an unresolved V gene, and the remainder is unexplained. This sample is represented by around 69,000 clones; 90% to 95% of them were singletons. Of the sample, about 1.2% is held by the ten largest clones. The material sequenced was peripheral blood, taken in the third trimester of pregnancy. The receptors were gathered from a female donor with multiple sclerosis, enrolled in a pregnancy study.

The chain joins TRBV27 to TRBJ2-1; TRBD1 might be the D (6 bases). The CDR3 spans 13 residues. Germline V lookup: CDR1 MNHEY, CDR2 SMNVEV (reference sequence). V was clipped by 7 bases and J by 5 bases, with 12 bases between them. CDR3 DNA: TGTGCCAGCAAGGTCCACAGGGACAATGAGCAGTTCTTC. This sequence encodes CASKVHRDNEQFF.

In DNA, the CDR3 is TGTGCCAGCAGTTCAGACTCAACTAATGAAAAACTGTTTTTT. Translation: CASSSDSTNEKLFF. The chain employs TRBV6-5 and TRBJ1-4; D gene uncertain. In germline, CDR1 is MNHEY, CDR2 SVGAGI. V gave up 4 bases and J gave up 0 bases, with 6 bases separating them. The CDR3 has 14 residues.